Below, 3 T cell receptor beta chains from the same sample are listed, as sequenced in a study of shared clonotypes between healthy human individuals. The method was immunoSEQ multiplex PCR; TCRdb's version includes in-frame clones alone and lacks a portion of them. This sample has roughly 510,000 clones, with about three quarters found just once. Sequencing was performed on PBMCs. These receptors originate from a woman aged 40 to 50 in good health. Some clones in this sample may be carry-over from other donors' samples.

DNA of the CDR3: TGTGCTAGTGGTTTGGTCCAGGGGGGAGAGACCCAGTACTTC. This encodes CASGLVQGGETQYF. V is TRBV12-5 and J is TRBJ2-5, with D maybe TRBD1 (7 bases). The germline gives CDR1 LGHNT, CDR2 FRNRAP. CDR3 length: 14 amino acids. Between the trimmed V and J ends, which lost 0 bases and 4 bases, there was a span of 9 bases.

The gene calls are TRBV11-2 and TRBJ2-5; the match to TRBD2 covers 10 bases. Germline lookup yields CDR1 SGHAT and CDR2 FQNNGV. V dropped 5 bases and J dropped 5; count of bases not matched to a gene: 11. CDR3 length: 16 amino acids. The CDR3 protein is CASSPGSGRAWETQYF. The CDR3 bases are TGTGCCAGCAGCCCGGGCAGCGGGAGGGCGTGGGAGACCCAGTACTTC.

The rearrangement uses TRBV5-1 and TRBJ2-1; no definite D call. Germline CDR1 is SGHRS and CDR2 is YFSETQ. The CDR3 extends over 15 amino acids. The V and J ends lost 0 bases and 5 bases respectively, with 12 bases between them. The CDR3 loop reads CASSLASTPNNEQFF. CDR3 bases: TGCGCCAGCAGCTTGGCGAGTACACCAAACAATGAGCAGTTCTTC.